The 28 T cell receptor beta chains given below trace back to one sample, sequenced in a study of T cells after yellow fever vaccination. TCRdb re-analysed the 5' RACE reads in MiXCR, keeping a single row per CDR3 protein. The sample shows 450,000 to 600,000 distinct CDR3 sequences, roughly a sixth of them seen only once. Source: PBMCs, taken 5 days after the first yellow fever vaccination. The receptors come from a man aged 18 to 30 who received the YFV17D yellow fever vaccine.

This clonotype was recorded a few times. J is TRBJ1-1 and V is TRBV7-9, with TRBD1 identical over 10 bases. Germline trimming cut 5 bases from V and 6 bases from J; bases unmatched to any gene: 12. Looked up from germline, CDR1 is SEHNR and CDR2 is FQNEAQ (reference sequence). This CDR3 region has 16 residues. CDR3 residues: CASSITLTGGGSEAFF. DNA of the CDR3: TGTGCCAGCAGCATAACCTTGACAGGGGGCGGCTCTGAAGCTTTCTTT.

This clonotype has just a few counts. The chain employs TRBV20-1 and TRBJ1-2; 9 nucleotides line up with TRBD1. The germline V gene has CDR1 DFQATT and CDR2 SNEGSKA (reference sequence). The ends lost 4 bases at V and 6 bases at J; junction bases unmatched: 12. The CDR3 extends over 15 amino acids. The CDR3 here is CSAISTGTGRDGYTF. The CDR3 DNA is TGCAGTGCTATTTCCACCGGGACAGGGAGGGATGGCTACACCTTC.

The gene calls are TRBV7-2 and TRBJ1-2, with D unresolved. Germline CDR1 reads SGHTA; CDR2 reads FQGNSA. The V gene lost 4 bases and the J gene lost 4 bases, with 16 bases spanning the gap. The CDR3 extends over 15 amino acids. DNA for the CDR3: TGTGCCAGCAGCTCGGATTTGGCTCCTCTCTATGGCTACACCTTC. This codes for CASSSDLAPLYGYTF.

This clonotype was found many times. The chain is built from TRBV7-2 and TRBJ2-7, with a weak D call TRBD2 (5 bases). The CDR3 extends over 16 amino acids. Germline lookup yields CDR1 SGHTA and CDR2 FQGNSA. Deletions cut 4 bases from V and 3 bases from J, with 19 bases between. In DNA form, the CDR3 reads TGTGCCAGCAGCTCCTTCGGAGGTAGCCCCCTCTACGAGCAGTACTTC. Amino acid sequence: CASSSFGGSPLYEQYF.

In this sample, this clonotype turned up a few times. In DNA form, the CDR3 reads TGTGCCAGCACCCCGAGGCGACTAGCGGGGTTTGATACGCAGTATTTT. Its protein product is CASTPRRLAGFDTQYF. The genes are TRBV11-2 and TRBJ2-3, with 11 bases lining up with TRBD2. The trim removed 7 bases at V and 6 bases at J, leaving 12 bases unmatched. Germline-derived CDR1 and CDR2 are SGHAT and FQNNGV. CDR3 length: 16 amino acids.

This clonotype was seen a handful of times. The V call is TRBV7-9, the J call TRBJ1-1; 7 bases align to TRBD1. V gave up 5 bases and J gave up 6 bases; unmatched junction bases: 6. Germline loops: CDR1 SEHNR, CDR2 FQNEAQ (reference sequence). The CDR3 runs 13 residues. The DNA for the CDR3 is TGTGCCAGCAGCCATACAGGGGACGCTGAAGCTTTCTTT. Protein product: CASSHTGDAEAFF. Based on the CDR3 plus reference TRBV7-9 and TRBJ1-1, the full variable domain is DTGVSQNPRHKITKRGQNVTFRCDPISEHNRLYWYRQTLGQGPEFLTYFQNEAQLEKSRLLSDRFSAERPKGSFSTLEIQRTEQGDSAMYLCASSHTGDAEAFFGQGTRLTVV.

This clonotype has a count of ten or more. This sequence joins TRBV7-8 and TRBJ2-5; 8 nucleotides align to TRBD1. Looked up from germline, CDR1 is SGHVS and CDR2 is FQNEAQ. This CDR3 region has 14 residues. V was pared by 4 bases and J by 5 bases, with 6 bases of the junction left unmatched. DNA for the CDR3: TGTGCCAGCAGCTCGGGACAGGTCGTCGAGACCCAGTACTTC. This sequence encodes CASSSGQVVETQYF.

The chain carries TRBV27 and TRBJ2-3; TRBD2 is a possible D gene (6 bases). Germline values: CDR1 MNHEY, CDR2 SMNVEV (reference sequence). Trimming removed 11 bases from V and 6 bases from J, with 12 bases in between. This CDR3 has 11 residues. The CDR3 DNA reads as TGTGCCTCCCGGGGGAGGGATACGCAGTATTTT. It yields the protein CASRGRDTQYF.

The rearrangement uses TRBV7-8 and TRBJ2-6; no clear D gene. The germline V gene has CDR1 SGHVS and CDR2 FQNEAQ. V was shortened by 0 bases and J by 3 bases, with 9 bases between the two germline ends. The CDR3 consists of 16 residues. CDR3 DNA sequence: TGTGCCAGCAGCTTAGCGATGCGAGGTGGGGCCAACGTCCTGACTTTC. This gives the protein CASSLAMRGGANVLTF.

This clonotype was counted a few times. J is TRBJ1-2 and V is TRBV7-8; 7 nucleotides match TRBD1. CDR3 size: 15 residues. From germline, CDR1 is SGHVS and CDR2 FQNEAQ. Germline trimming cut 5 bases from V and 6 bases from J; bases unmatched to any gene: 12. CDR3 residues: CASSPHGRGQDGYTF. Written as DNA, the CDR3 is TGTGCCAGCAGCCCCCATGGGAGGGGGCAGGATGGCTACACCTTC. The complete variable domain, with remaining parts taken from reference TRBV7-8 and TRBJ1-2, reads GAGVSQSPRYKVAKRGQDVALRCDPISGHVSLFWYQQALGQGPEFLTYFQNEAQLDKSGLPSDRFFAERPEGSVSTLKIQRTQQEDSAVYLCASSPHGRGQDGYTFGSGTRLTVV.

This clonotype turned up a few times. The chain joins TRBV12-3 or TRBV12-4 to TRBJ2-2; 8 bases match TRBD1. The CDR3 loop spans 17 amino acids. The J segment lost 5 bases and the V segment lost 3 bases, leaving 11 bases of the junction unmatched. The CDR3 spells CASSFPQGGGLTGELFF. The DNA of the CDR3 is TGTGCCAGCAGTTTCCCACAGGGGGGCGGGTTAACCGGGGAGCTGTTTTTT.

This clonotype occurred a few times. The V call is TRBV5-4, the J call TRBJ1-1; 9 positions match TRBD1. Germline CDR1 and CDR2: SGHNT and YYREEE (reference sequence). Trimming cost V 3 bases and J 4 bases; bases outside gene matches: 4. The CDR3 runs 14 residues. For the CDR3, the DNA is TGTGCCAGCAGCTGGGACAGGGCTGGCACTGAAGCTTTCTTT. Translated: CASSWDRAGTEAFF.

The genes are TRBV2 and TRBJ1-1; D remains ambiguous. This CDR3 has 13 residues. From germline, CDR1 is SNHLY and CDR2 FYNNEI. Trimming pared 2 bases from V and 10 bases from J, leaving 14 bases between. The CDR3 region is CASSESQSSSAFF. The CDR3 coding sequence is TGTGCCAGCAGTGAATCGCAGTCTTCATCAGCTTTCTTT.

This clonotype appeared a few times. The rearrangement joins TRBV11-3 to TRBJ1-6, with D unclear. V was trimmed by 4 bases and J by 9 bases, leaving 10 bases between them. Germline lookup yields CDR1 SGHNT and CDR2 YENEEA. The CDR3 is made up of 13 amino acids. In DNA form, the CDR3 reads TGTGCCAGCAGCTCCTCTAGGAGTTCACCCCTCCACTTT. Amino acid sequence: CASSSSRSSPLHF.

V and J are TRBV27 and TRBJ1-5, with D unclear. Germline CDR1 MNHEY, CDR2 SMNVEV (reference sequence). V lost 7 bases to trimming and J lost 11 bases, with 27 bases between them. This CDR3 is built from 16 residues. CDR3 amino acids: CASTYYPGHKIISQHF. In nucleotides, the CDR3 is TGTGCCAGCACCTATTACCCGGGCCACAAAATCATTTCCCAGCATTTT.

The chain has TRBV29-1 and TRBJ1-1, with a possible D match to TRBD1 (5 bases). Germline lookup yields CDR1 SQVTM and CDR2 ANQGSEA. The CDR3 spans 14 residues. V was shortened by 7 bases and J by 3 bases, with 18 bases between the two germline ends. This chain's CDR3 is CSADTRTMDTEAFF. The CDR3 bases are TGCAGCGCCGATACCCGGACAATGGACACTGAAGCTTTCTTT.

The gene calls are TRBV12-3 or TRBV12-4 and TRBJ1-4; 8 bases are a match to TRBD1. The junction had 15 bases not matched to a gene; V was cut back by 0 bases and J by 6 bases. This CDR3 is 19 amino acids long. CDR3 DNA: TGTGCCAGCAGTTTAGCGAGACAGGGGAGGATTGGAGTAGATGAAAAACTGTTTTTT. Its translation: CASSLARQGRIGVDEKLFF.

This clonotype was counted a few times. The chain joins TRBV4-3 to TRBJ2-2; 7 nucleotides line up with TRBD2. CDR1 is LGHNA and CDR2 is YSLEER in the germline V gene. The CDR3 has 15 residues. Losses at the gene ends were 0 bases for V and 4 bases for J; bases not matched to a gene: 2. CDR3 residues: CASSQDRTSTGELFF. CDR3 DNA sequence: TGCGCCAGCAGCCAAGATCGGACTAGCACCGGGGAGCTGTTTTTT.

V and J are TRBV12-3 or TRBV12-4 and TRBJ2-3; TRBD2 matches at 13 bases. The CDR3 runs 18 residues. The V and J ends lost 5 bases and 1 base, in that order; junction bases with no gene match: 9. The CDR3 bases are TGTGCCAGCAGTCCGGGACTAGCGGGGACTACGGGCACAGATACGCAGTATTTT. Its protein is CASSPGLAGTTGTDTQYF.

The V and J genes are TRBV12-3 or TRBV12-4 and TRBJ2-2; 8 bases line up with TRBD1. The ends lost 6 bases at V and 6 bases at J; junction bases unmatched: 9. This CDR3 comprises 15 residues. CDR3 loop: CASSPTPQGAGELFF. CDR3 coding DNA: TGTGCCAGCAGCCCGACGCCACAGGGGGCCGGGGAGCTGTTTTTT.

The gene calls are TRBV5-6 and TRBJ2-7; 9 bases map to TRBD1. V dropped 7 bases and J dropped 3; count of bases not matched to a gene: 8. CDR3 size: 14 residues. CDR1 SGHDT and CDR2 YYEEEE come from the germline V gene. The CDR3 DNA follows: TGTGCCAGCTGTACAGGGGGCAAAGGCTACGAGCAGTACGTC. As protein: CASCTGGKGYEQYV.

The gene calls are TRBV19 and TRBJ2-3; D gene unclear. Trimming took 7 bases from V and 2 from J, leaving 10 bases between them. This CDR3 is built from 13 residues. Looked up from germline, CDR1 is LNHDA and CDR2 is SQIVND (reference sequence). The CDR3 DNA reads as TGTGCCAGTACGGGCTCACCCACAGATACGCAGTATTTT. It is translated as CASTGSPTDTQYF.

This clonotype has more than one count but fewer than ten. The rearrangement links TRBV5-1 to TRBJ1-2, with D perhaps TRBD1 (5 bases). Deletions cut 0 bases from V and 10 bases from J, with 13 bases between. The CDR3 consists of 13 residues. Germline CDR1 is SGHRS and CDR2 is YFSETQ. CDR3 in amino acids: CASSLAGRENYTF. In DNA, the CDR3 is TGCGCCAGCAGCTTGGCGGGACGGGAAAACTACACCTTC.

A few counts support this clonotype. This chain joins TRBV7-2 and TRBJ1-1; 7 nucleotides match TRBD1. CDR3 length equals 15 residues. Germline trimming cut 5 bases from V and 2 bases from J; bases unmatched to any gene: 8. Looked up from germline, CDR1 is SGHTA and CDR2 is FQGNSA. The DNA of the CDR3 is TGTGCCAGCAGCCCCGACAGGGCGCCAAACACTGAAGCTTTCTTT. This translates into CASSPDRAPNTEAFF.

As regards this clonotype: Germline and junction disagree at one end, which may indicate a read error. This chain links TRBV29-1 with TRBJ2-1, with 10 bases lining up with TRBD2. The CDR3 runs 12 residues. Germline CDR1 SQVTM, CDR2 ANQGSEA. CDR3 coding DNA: TGCAGCGTCAACCTGCTAGCGGGGGCCTACCTCTTC. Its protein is CSVNLLAGAYLF.

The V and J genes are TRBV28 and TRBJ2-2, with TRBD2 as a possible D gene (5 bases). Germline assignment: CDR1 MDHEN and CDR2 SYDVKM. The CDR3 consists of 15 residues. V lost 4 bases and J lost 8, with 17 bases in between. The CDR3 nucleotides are TGTGCCAGCAGTTCTCGGGGTTATGGGATAGGGGAGCTGTTTTTT. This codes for CASSSRGYGIGELFF.

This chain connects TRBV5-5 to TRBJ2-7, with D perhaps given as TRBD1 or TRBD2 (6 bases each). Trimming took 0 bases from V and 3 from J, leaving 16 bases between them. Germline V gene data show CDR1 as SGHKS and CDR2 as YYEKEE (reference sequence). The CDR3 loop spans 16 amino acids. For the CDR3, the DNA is TGTGCCAGCAGCTTGGGCATAGGGGGGCACGGCTACGAGCAGTACTTC. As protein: CASSLGIGGHGYEQYF. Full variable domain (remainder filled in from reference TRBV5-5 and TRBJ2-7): DAGVTQSPTHLIKTRGQQVTLRCSPISGHKSVSWYQQVLGQGPQFIFQYYEKEERGRGNFPDRFSARQFPNYSSELNVNALLLGDSALYLCASSLGIGGHGYEQYFGPGTRLTVT.

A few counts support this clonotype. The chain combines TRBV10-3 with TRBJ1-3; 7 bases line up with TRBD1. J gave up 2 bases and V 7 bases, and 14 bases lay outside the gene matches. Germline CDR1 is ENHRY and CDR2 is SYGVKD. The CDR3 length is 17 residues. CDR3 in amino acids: CAITSPAGQLAGNTIYF. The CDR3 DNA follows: TGTGCCATCACCTCACCAGCGGGACAGCTTGCTGGAAACACCATATATTTT.